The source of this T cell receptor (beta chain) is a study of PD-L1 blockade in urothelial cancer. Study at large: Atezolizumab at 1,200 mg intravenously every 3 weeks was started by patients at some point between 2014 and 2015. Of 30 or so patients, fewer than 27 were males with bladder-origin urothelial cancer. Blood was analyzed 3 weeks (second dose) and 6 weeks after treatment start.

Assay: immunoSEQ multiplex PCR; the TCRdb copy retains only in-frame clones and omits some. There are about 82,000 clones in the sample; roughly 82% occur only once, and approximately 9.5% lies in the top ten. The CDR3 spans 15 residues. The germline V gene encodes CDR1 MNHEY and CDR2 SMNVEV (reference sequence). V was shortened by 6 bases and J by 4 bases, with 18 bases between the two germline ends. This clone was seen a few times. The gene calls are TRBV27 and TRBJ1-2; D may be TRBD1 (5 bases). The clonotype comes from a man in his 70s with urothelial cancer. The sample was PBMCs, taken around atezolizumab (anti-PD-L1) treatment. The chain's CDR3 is CASSPSAGTFYGYTF. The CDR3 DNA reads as TGTGCCAGCAGCCCCTCGGCGGGGACTTTCTATGGCTACACCTTC.